These 3 T cell receptor beta chains originate from one sample sequenced in a study of breast tumors, draining lymph nodes, adjacent tissues. In TCRdb, the multiplex PCR reads were re-called with MiXCR into one record per CDR3 protein. Among tens of thousands of distinct CDR3 sequences, about 21% were seen once, and the ten largest hold under 9.5%. Input material: breast tumor tissue. These receptors came from a female donor with breast cancer. Some clones in this sample may be carry-over from other donors' samples.

Concerning this clonotype: A single base separates this from a much larger clone, so it may be a read error. The DNA for the CDR3 is TGTGCCAGCGGTGAATTTGCTAGCGGGGGGGCCGAAGATACGCAGTATTTT. It codes for CASGEFASGGAEDTQYF. The gene calls are TRBV2 and TRBJ2-3; TRBD2 matches 12 bases. The CDR3 extends over 17 amino acids. Germline loops: CDR1 SNHLY, CDR2 FYNNEI.

The rearrangement joins TRBV12-3 or TRBV12-4 to TRBJ2-4; D may be TRBD1 (7 bases). V lost 6 bases to trimming and J lost 0 bases, with 15 bases between them. There are 16 residues in the CDR3. Here the CDR3 DNA reads TGTGCCAGCAGAGCGCAGGGGGGCCTAGCCAAAAACATTCAGTACTTC. This gives the protein CASRAQGGLAKNIQYF.

This clonotype was detected many times. The J gene is TRBJ2-3, the V gene TRBV5-1; the match to TRBD2 covers 7 bases. Germline V lookup: CDR1 SGHRS, CDR2 YFSETQ. V lost 0 bases to trimming and J lost 4 bases; unmatched junction nucleotides: 2. CDR3 length: 14 residues. The CDR3 is CASSLGGSPDTQYF. As DNA, the CDR3 is TGCGCCAGCAGCTTGGGCGGGAGCCCAGATACGCAGTATTTT.